This record looks at one T cell receptor beta chain sequence and its context. What it recognizes is unknown. The sample originates from a study of shared clonotypes between healthy human individuals. The CDR3 runs to 14 residues. Unmatched junction bases numbered 8, after V lost 5 bases and J lost 7 bases. Germline values: CDR1 SGHTA, CDR2 FQGTGA. Study-wide findings and caveats: The four-donor shared clonotypes exceeded non-shared clonotypes in generation probability, with non-shared ones scoring lower. Rarefaction curves obtained for sorted subsets showed sequencing incomplete despite large depth. Shared across several donors were around 5% of the naive CD4 clonotypes. A generally larger estimated richness was seen in naive subsets than in memory subsets.

Data came from immunoSEQ multiplex PCR; TCRdb stores just in-frame clones and leaves some out. The table records approximately 2.3 million clones, over 90% of them present only once. The chain couples TRBV7-3 to TRBJ2-1; TRBD2 matches 7 bases. The receptor was isolated from a man aged 18 to 30 in good health. Some clones in this sample may be carry-over from other donors' samples. Sequenced sample: naive CD4+ T cells from PBMCs. The sample's subset: CD45RA+ positively selected. The CDR3 spells CASSQTRLANEQFF. DNA of the CDR3: TGTGCCAGCAGCCAAACCCGACTAGCTAATGAGCAGTTCTTC. The full variable domain, completed using reference TRBV7-3 and TRBJ2-1, is GAGVSQTPSNKVTEKGKYVELRCDPISGHTALYWYRQSLGQGPEFLIYFQGTGAADDSGLPNDRFFAVRPEGSVSTLKIQRTERGDSAVYLCASSQTRLANEQFFGPGTRLTVL.